These T cell receptor beta chains were read from a single sample in a study of blood T cell repertoires in COVID-19. Only in-frame clones appear in the TCRdb table, and some are missing; sequencing was by immunoSEQ multiplex PCR. The sample has about 180,000 clones, 80% to 85% seen once. Source material: peripheral blood. Receptors were obtained from a woman in her thirties or forties with COVID-19, enrolled during active disease. CDR3s include the opening cysteine and the closing phenylalanine or tryptophan. The order of the fields is clone size, J gene, V gene, D gene, CDR3 DNA, CDR3 protein. The D gene is left open where the match is weak. Size is stated for part of the rows, as once, few or many counts, or as a class when the clone is expanded.

once	TRBJ2-1	TRBV28	TRBD2	TGTGCCAGCGTATTGCTAGCGGGACGGAATGAGCAGTTCTTC	CASVLLAGRNEQFF
.	TRBJ2-5	TRBV6-5	.	TGTGCCAGCAGTTGGAGGGCCGGCCAAGAGACCCAGTACTTC	CASSWRAGQETQYF
.	TRBJ2-2	TRBV7-3	TRBD1	TGTGCCAGCAGCTTAAAAGGGGGCGGAACGAACACCGGGGAGCTGTTTTTT	CASSLKGGGTNTGELFF
.	TRBJ1-3	TRBV5-6	.	TGTGCCAGCAGCTTGGGTGAGACACGCCGATACTCTGGAAACACCATATATTTT	CASSLGETRRYSGNTIYF
.	TRBJ2-7	TRBV9	.	TGTGCCAGCAGCTTCGGGCAGGGGAGTTACGAGCAGTACTTC	CASSFGQGSYEQYF
.	TRBJ2-2	TRBV11-2	.	TGTGCCAGCAGCCCGAGACTTAACACCGGGGAGCTGTTTTTT	CASSPRLNTGELFF
.	TRBJ2-5	TRBV3-1/TRBV3-2	TRBD1	TGTGCCAGCAGCCAAGTAACAGGGGACGTTTCAGAGACCCAGTACTTC	CASSQVTGDVSETQYF
.	TRBJ2-1	TRBV5-1	.	TGCGCCAGCAGCGCAAACCTAGGCGATGAGCAGTTCTTC	CASSANLGDEQFF
once	TRBJ1-1	TRBV7-2	TRBD1	TGTGCCAGCAGCTTAGCCCAGCCTAGGACAGGGACTGAAGCTTTCTTT	CASSLAQPRTGTEAFF
.	TRBJ1-2	TRBV7-3	.	TGTGCCAGCAGCTTCGGACCTATAGGGGATGGCTACACCTTC	CASSFGPIGDGYTF
few	TRBJ1-6	TRBV19	.	TGTGCCAGTAGTATCTCGAATTCACCCCTCCACTTT	CASSISNSPLHF
.	TRBJ1-1	TRBV3-1/TRBV3-2	TRBD1	TGTGCCAGCAGCCTCCCGACAGGGGATGGGAACACTGAAGCTTTCTTT	CASSLPTGDGNTEAFF
.	TRBJ2-3	TRBV6-4	.	TGTGCCAGCAGTGACTCAACTGAGGCAGATACGCAGTATTTT	CASSDSTEADTQYF
.	TRBJ2-1	TRBV7-9	TRBD2	TGTGCCAGCAGCTCCGGACTAGCATATGAGCAGTTCTTC	CASSSGLAYEQFF
.	TRBJ1-1	TRBV7-9	.	TGTGCCAGCAGCGAGGTTACGGACACTGAAGCTTTCTTT	CASSEVTDTEAFF
.	TRBJ2-7	TRBV11-2	.	TGTGCCAGCAGCTTACACGGCGAGCAGTACTTC	CASSLHGEQYF
.	TRBJ2-3	TRBV6-1	TRBD2	TGTGCCAGCAGTGAAAAAAGCGGGGCGGCAGATACGCAGTATTTT	CASSEKSGAADTQYF
.	TRBJ2-1	TRBV3-1/TRBV3-2	TRBD2	TGTGCCAGCAGCCACCCCTCGGGGCGGGGGGGCTTCAATGAGCAGTTCTTC	CASSHPSGRGGFNEQFF
.	TRBJ2-7	TRBV10-3	TRBD2	TGTGCCATCAGTGGTAGCGGGACGAACGAGCAGTACTTC	CAISGSGTNEQYF
few	TRBJ1-1	TRBV28	.	TGTGCCAGCAGCCCTCGTGGCTTGAGGACTGAAGCTTTCTTT	CASSPRGLRTEAFF
.	TRBJ2-1	TRBV5-1	TRBD1	TGCGCCAGCAGCGCCTCCGGGACAGGGGGGCATGAGCAGTTCTTC	CASSASGTGGHEQFF
.	TRBJ2-7	TRBV27	.	TGTGCCAGCACCATCGGTCGCTCCTACGAGCAGTACTTC	CASTIGRSYEQYF
.	TRBJ2-1	TRBV3-1/TRBV3-2	.	TGTGCCAGCAGCCAAGGTCCAGTTGTCAATGAGCAGTTCTTC	CASSQGPVVNEQFF
.	TRBJ2-1	TRBV6-1	.	TGTGCCAGCAGTGAAGCGCCAGGGAATGCCAATGAGCAGTTCTTC	CASSEAPGNANEQFF
.	TRBJ2-1	TRBV3-1/TRBV3-2	TRBD2	TGTGCCAGCAGCCACCGGACTAGCGGGCACAATGAGCAGTTCTTC	CASSHRTSGHNEQFF
once	TRBJ1-1	TRBV27	.	TGTGCCAGCAGTTTAGGTACCAAATCGGGTGAAGCTTTCTTT	CASSLGTKSGEAFF
few	TRBJ1-2	TRBV7-9	.	TGTGCCAGCAGCTTAGACCGGGAAAACTATGGCTACACCTTC	CASSLDRENYGYTF
.	TRBJ1-6	TRBV23-1	TRBD1	TGCGCCAGCAGTCAATTGCCGGGACAGGGACCTCCGGCCCTCCACTTT	CASSQLPGQGPPALHF
.	TRBJ2-2	TRBV19	.	TGTGCCAGCCAACAGGACGGGGAGCTGTTTTTT	CASQQDGELFF
.	TRBJ1-1	TRBV6-5	.	TGTGCCAGCAGCAGACCGGGTAGCCCTGAAGCTTTCTTT	CASSRPGSPEAFF
.	TRBJ1-3	TRBV2	.	TGTGCCAGCAGTGAAGACACCTCGGGAAACACCATATATTTT	CASSEDTSGNTIYF
.	TRBJ1-1	TRBV27	TRBD1	TGTGCCAGCAGTTTTAGGGGGCTGAACACTGAAGCTTTCTTT	CASSFRGLNTEAFF
.	TRBJ1-2	TRBV2	TRBD1	TGTGCCAGCAGGGACAGGGGCTATGGCTACACCTTC	CASRDRGYGYTF